This is a list of T cell receptor beta chains from one sample in a study of CD8 T cells in Susac syndrome. A single record per CDR3 protein comes from TCRdb applying MiXCR to the immunoSEQ multiplex PCR reads. This sample has 150,000 to 250,000 distinct CDR3 sequences, with about 96% found just once. The sequenced material came from CD4+ T cells from PBMCs. The receptors shown here come from a human donor with multiple sclerosis. CDR3s leave out the opening cysteine and the closing phenylalanine or tryptophan. The order of the fields is CDR3 protein, J gene, V gene.

cdr3_aa: ASGQGSTEAF
j_call: TRBJ1-1
v_call: TRBV2

cdr3_aa: ASSSPSLRLNTEAF
j_call: TRBJ1-1
v_call: TRBV13

cdr3_aa: ASSEGRRQGGRQY
j_call: TRBJ2-7
v_call: TRBV2

cdr3_aa: ASSLEGENEQF
j_call: TRBJ2-1
v_call: TRBV5-1

cdr3_aa: ATSRESTDTQY
j_call: TRBJ2-3
v_call: TRBV24-1

cdr3_aa: SAGGGLARFNEQF
j_call: TRBJ2-1
v_call: TRBV20-1

cdr3_aa: AWMQGSYNEQF
j_call: TRBJ2-1
v_call: TRBV30

cdr3_aa: ASSHRPNEQF
j_call: TRBJ2-1
v_call: TRBV4-1

cdr3_aa: ASSLPSRGPNTDTQY
j_call: TRBJ2-3
v_call: TRBV5-4

cdr3_aa: ASSSRKGVETQY
j_call: TRBJ2-5
v_call: TRBV7-2

cdr3_aa: ASSFLGQGYVEQY
j_call: TRBJ2-7
v_call: TRBV27

cdr3_aa: ASSLEWGEQF
j_call: TRBJ2-1
v_call: TRBV5-1

cdr3_aa: ASSRGRLGYEQY
j_call: TRBJ2-7
v_call: TRBV6-5

cdr3_aa: SVEVGITYEQY
j_call: TRBJ2-7
v_call: TRBV29-1

cdr3_aa: ASEGGASYEQY
j_call: TRBJ2-7
v_call: TRBV3-1

cdr3_aa: SVQGAGNQPQH
j_call: TRBJ1-5
v_call: TRBV29-1

cdr3_aa: SAPWAEGYT
j_call: TRBJ1-2
v_call: TRBV20-1